This is a list of T cell receptor beta chains from one sample in a study of blood T cell repertoires in COVID-19. The protocol was immunoSEQ multiplex PCR, while the TCRdb copy is restricted to in-frame clones and leaves out a portion. The table records approximately 90,000 clones, 75% to 90% of them present only once. Source material: peripheral blood. All receptors come from a man between 60 and 75 years old with acute or convalescent COVID-19. Each CDR3 is given with its conserved first and last residue.

v_gene: TRBV2
j_gene: TRBJ1-2
CDR3aa: CASSDSRGAAGYTF

v_gene: TRBV5-5
j_gene: TRBJ1-1
CDR3aa: CASSPDRVLSAFF

v_gene: TRBV19
j_gene: TRBJ2-2
CDR3aa: CASREQWTAGELFF

v_gene: TRBV9
j_gene: TRBJ2-1
CDR3aa: CASSVARLAGTRESYNEQFF

v_gene: TRBV7-9
j_gene: TRBJ2-2
CDR3aa: CASRQPGTANTGELFF

v_gene: TRBV3-1/TRBV3-2
j_gene: TRBJ1-2
CDR3aa: CASSQGSSGYGYTF

v_gene: TRBV5-5
j_gene: TRBJ1-1
CDR3aa: CATTAGGMNTEAFF

v_gene: TRBV11-2
j_gene: TRBJ2-7
CDR3aa: CASSLELVNYEQYF

v_gene: TRBV7-2
j_gene: TRBJ2-1
CDR3aa: CASSSSGIEQFF

v_gene: TRBV30
j_gene: TRBJ1-2
CDR3aa: CAWSVGRGRYGYTF

v_gene: TRBV28
j_gene: TRBJ2-7
CDR3aa: CASTSPGGYEQYF

v_gene: TRBV7-7
j_gene: TRBJ2-3
CDR3aa: CASSLTGGYTDTQYF

v_gene: TRBV29-1
j_gene: TRBJ1-5
CDR3aa: CSVTTGSGDQPQHF

v_gene: TRBV5-6
j_gene: TRBJ1-2
CDR3aa: CASSRRDNHGYTF

v_gene: TRBV3-1/TRBV3-2
j_gene: TRBJ2-1
CDR3aa: CASSQDGQGAYNEQFF

v_gene: TRBV3-1/TRBV3-2
j_gene: TRBJ2-3
CDR3aa: CASSQGRHTDTQYF

v_gene: TRBV11-2
j_gene: TRBJ1-1
CDR3aa: CASSVPGQRRPEAFF